This TCR beta chain stems from a study of blood T cell repertoires in COVID-19. Study-wide context: Samples came from the United States, Italy and Spain, spanning acute and convalescent COVID-19. The analysed material was cDNA or gDNA that came from T cells, B-cell-depleted T cells, or PBMCs.

Germline-derived CDR1 and CDR2 are MNHEY and SVGAGI. V was pared by 6 bases and J by 4 bases, with 7 bases between. This CDR3 spans 12 amino acids. How the authors handled the data: Quantification of nucleated cells was approximated via reference gene primer amplification. Repertoires were generated with immunoSEQ multiplex PCR, while TCRdb's copy carries only in-frame clones and drops some. V, J and clone size derive from that table, while D and trimming were established from the DNA sequence. The top ten clones hold about 3.6% of a sample with 98,000 or so clones, roughly 80% of them seen once. The sequenced sample consisted of peripheral blood. The receptor was isolated from an elderly woman with active or convalescent COVID-19. This chain uses TRBV6-5 with TRBJ2-1, with D possibly being TRBD1 (5 bases). The chain's CDR3 is CASRGPYNEQFF. As DNA, the CDR3 is TGTGCCAGCAGGGGGCCATACAATGAGCAGTTCTTC.